Listed below are T cell receptor beta chains from one sample, sequenced in a study of Ad26.COV2.S vaccination and SARS-CoV-2 variants. Sequencing used immunoSEQ multiplex PCR; TCRdb keeps in-frame clones, though not all of them. The sample comprises 350,000 to 450,000 clones, about four fifths of which are singletons, and about 7.4% rests with the top ten. The material sequenced was peripheral blood, taken in a trial of Ad26.COV2.S vaccine versus placebo. The source is a person between 18 and 60 years old who received the Ad26.COV2.S COVID-19 vaccine or a placebo. Both conserved end residues are trimmed from each CDR3. The order of the fields is V gene, J gene, clone size, CDR3 protein. The size entry is marked missing in some rows and otherwise reads once, few, many or a size class.

V: TRBV19; J: TRBJ1-6; size: -; CDR3: AGGTGGNSPLH
V: TRBV7-2; J: TRBJ1-2; size: -; CDR3: ASSLVTGTNYGYT
V: TRBV12-3/TRBV12-4; J: TRBJ1-5; size: -; CDR3: ASSPGQNQPQH
V: TRBV19; J: TRBJ1-1; size: few; CDR3: ASSDGGFTEAF
V: TRBV24-1; J: TRBJ1-2; size: many; CDR3: ATSELTGNYGYT
V: TRBV19; J: TRBJ1-2; size: -; CDR3: AIGDRGRRGYT
V: TRBV3-1/TRBV3-2; J: TRBJ2-7; size: -; CDR3: ASSHSQGSYEQY
V: TRBV29-1; J: TRBJ1-2; size: -; CDR3: SVRTVYGYT
V: TRBV9; J: TRBJ2-7; size: -; CDR3: ASSVGFVGQGGAEQY
V: TRBV4-1; J: TRBJ2-1; size: -; CDR3: ASSQPLAGGHNEQF
V: TRBV2; J: TRBJ1-6; size: -; CDR3: ASIQGGNSPLH
V: TRBV15; J: TRBJ1-1; size: few; CDR3: ATSRNTEAF
V: TRBV10-1; J: TRBJ2-7; size: few; CDR3: ASSTGTDWYEQY
V: TRBV2; J: TRBJ2-5; size: -; CDR3: ASGAGPSHQETQY
V: TRBV7-2; J: TRBJ2-1; size: -; CDR3: ASSLHRTIYNEQF
V: TRBV6-6; J: TRBJ2-7; size: -; CDR3: ASSYVGPPNEQY
V: TRBV6-5; J: TRBJ1-2; size: -; CDR3: ASSLTGGSGYT
V: TRBV19; J: TRBJ1-1; size: -; CDR3: ASSMGPTGGTEAF
V: TRBV23-1; J: TRBJ1-2; size: -; CDR3: ASRADATKYGYT
V: TRBV5-1; J: TRBJ1-1; size: -; CDR3: ASSPRTGGKNTEAF
V: TRBV2; J: TRBJ1-5; size: -; CDR3: ASSEGEMISNQPQH
V: TRBV6-6; J: TRBJ1-1; size: -; CDR3: ASSYRGGGNTEAF
V: TRBV10-1; J: TRBJ1-1; size: -; CDR3: ASSEGRRTEAF
V: TRBV19; J: TRBJ1-4; size: -; CDR3: ASSIKQGNNEKLF
V: TRBV7-9; J: TRBJ2-2; size: few; CDR3: ASRGGGNTGELF
V: TRBV9; J: TRBJ2-7; size: -; CDR3: ASSVGPSGEGEQY
V: TRBV7-2; J: TRBJ1-6; size: -; CDR3: ASSSLGGALH
V: TRBV28; J: TRBJ1-1; size: -; CDR3: ASSFRGGNTEAF
V: TRBV5-4; J: TRBJ1-4; size: few; CDR3: ASSVHLGGGEKLF
V: TRBV11-2; J: TRBJ2-3; size: -; CDR3: ASSFFRGTRPTSTDTQY
V: TRBV13; J: TRBJ1-1; size: -; CDR3: ASSLGPIAF
V: TRBV5-1; J: TRBJ2-5; size: -; CDR3: ASSWNVQQETQY
V: TRBV6-5; J: TRBJ1-3; size: -; CDR3: ASQTSSGNTIY
V: TRBV5-4; J: TRBJ2-6; size: -; CDR3: ASSLDGTGANVLT
V: TRBV10-3; J: TRBJ2-1; size: -; CDR3: AISGLNYNEQF
V: TRBV12-3/TRBV12-4; J: TRBJ1-2; size: -; CDR3: ASTSRTGYGYT
V: TRBV7-2; J: TRBJ2-7; size: -; CDR3: ASSLVSGGAAYEQY
V: TRBV24-1; J: TRBJ2-2; size: -; CDR3: ATEEGGWTGELF
V: TRBV28; J: TRBJ2-1; size: -; CDR3: ASRSGSYNEQF
V: TRBV6-5; J: TRBJ2-7; size: -; CDR3: ASSLQGDYEQY
V: TRBV7-3; J: TRBJ2-3; size: once; CDR3: ASSLRASGSLVGDTDTQY
V: TRBV21-1; J: TRBJ1-5; size: few; CDR3: ASSRMGFPADQPQH
V: TRBV7-6; J: TRBJ2-3; size: -; CDR3: ASSPVRDGADTQY
V: TRBV20-1; J: TRBJ1-6; size: -; CDR3: SASIGQSNSPLH
V: TRBV3-1/TRBV3-2; J: TRBJ1-2; size: few; CDR3: ASSPSTGGDYGYT
V: TRBV7-9; J: TRBJ1-4; size: -; CDR3: ASSSRRALNEKLF
V: TRBV6-2/TRBV6-3; J: TRBJ1-4; size: many; CDR3: ASSYSRGTAYEKLF
V: TRBV7-9; J: TRBJ1-6; size: -; CDR3: ASSPGAILSYNSPLH
V: TRBV13; J: TRBJ2-2; size: -; CDR3: ASSSTSGPLSTGELF
V: TRBV18; J: TRBJ2-2; size: -; CDR3: ASSPPRGDTGELF
V: TRBV4-1; J: TRBJ1-6; size: -; CDR3: ASSQDNGTPLH
V: TRBV27; J: TRBJ1-1; size: -; CDR3: ASSAPGQGYTEAF
V: TRBV19; J: TRBJ2-7; size: once; CDR3: ASSFAGGEEQY
V: TRBV5-1; J: TRBJ1-1; size: once; CDR3: ASSLRENTEAF
V: TRBV24-1; J: TRBJ2-1; size: -; CDR3: ATTSGYNEQF
V: TRBV4-3; J: TRBJ2-7; size: once; CDR3: ASSQGSLRGGYEQY
V: TRBV12-5; J: TRBJ2-2; size: few; CDR3: ASGRNTGELF
V: TRBV6-1; J: TRBJ2-7; size: -; CDR3: ASSESYQVSSYEQY
V: TRBV23-1; J: TRBJ1-5; size: few; CDR3: ASSLAGQPQH